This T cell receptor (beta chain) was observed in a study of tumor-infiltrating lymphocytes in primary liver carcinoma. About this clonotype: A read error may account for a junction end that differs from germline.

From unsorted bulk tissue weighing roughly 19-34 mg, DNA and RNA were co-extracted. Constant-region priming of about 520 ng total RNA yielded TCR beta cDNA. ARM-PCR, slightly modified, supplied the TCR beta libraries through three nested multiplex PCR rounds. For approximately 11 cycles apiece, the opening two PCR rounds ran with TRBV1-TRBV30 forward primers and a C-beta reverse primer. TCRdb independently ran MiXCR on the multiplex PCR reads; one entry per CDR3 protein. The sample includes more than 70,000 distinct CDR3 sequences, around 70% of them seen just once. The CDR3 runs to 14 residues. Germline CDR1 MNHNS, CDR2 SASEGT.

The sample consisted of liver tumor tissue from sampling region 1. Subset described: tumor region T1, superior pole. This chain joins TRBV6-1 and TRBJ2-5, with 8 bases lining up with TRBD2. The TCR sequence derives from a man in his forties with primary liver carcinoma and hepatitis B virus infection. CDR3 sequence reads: CVSSSWTSRETQYF. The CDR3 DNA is TGTGTCAGCAGTTCGTGGACTAGCCGGGAGACCCAGTACTTC.